The T cell receptor (beta chain) under discussion was sequenced for a study of cytomegalovirus exposure and HLA in healthy donors. Produced via immunoSEQ multiplex PCR; TCRdb's table is partial and in-frame only. The sample includes 260,000 or so clones, 90% seen only once; the top ten take around 3.1%. This CDR3 comprises 16 residues. V gave up 1 base and J gave up 5 bases, with 14 bases separating them. Germline V gene data show CDR1 as SGHVS and CDR2 as FNYEAQ. The chain joins TRBV7-6 to TRBJ2-2, with D perhaps TRBD2 (5 bases). The sample comprised PBMCs. This TCR derives from a woman aged 25 to 39 in good health and CMV-seronegative. The DNA of the CDR3 is TGTGCCAGCAGCTTAGGGGCGGGTTCACGGACCGGGGAGCTGTTTTTT. Its protein is CASSLGAGSRTGELFF.